This T cell receptor beta chain was found in a study of T cell repertoires in cytomegalovirus infection. This clonotype was seen ten or more times. Each CDR3 protein is one row after TCRdb ran MiXCR on the reads. Of 740,000 or so distinct CDR3 sequences listed, about a third are singletons. Germline lookup yields CDR1 MDHEN and CDR2 SYDVKM. Trimming shortened V by 5 bases and J by 0 bases, and 7 bases separated the two germline ends. This CDR3 is built from 14 residues. The sample taken for sequencing was PBMCs. The sequence derives from a human donor in good health (CMV status not recorded). Some clones in this sample may be carry-over from other donors' samples. The chain couples TRBV28 to TRBJ2-2, with no clear D. This chain's CDR3 is CASSPGPNTGELFF. CDR3 DNA sequence: TGTGCCAGCAGTCCGGGTCCGAACACCGGGGAGCTGTTTTTT.